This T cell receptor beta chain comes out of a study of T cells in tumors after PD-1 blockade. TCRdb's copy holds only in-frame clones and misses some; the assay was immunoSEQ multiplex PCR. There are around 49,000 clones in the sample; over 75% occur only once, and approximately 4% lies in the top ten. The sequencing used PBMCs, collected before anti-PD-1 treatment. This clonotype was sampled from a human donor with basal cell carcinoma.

The chain's CDR3 is CASSEDSNYEQYF. The CDR3 nucleotides are TGTGCCAGCAGTGAGGACAGTAACTACGAGCAGTACTTC. The V gene is TRBV6-1, the J gene TRBJ2-7, with a tentative D call TRBD1 (6 bases). V lost 3 bases and J lost 3, with 9 bases in between. This CDR3 is built from 13 residues. The germline CDR1 and CDR2 sequences are MNHNS and SASEGT.